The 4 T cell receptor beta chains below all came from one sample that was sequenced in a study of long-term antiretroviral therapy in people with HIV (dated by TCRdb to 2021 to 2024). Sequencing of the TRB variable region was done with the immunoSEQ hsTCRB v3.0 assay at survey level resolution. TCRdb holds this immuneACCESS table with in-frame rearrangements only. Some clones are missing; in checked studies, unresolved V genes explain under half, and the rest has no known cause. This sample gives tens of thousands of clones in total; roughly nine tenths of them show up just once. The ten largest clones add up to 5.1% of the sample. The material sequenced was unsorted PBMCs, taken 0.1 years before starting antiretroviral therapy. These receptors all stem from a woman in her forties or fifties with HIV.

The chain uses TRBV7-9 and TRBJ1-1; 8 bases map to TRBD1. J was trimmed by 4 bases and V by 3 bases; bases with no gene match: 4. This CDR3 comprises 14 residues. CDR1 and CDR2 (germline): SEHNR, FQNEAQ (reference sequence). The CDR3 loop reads CASSLTGDSTEAFF. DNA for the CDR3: TGTGCCAGCAGCTTGACAGGGGACAGCACTGAAGCTTTCTTT.

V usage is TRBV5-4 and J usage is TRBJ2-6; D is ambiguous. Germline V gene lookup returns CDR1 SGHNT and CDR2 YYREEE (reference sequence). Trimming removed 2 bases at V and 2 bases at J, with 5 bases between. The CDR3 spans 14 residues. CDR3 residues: CASSFAAGANVLTF. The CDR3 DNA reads TGTGCCAGCAGCTTCGCCGCTGGGGCCAACGTCCTGACTTTC.

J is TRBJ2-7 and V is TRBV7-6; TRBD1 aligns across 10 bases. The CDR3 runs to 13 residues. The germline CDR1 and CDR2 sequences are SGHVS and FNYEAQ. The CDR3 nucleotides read TGTGCTAATTCCGGGACAGGGGACTACGAGCAGTACTTC. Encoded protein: CANSGTGDYEQYF.

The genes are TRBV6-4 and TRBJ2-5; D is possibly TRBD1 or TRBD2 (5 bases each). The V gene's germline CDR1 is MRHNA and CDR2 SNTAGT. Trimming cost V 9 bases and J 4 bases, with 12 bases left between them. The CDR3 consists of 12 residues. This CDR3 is CARGVVLETQYF. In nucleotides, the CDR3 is TGTGCCAGGGGGGTGGTCCTAGAGACCCAGTACTTC.